The clone carrying this T cell receptor (beta chain) was seen a handful of times. Its antigen is currently unknown. These data originate in a study of T-cell memory formation after mild COVID-19. Study background: Clustering of TCRs was largely donor specific. Study-level points and caveats: Pre-infection memory already had some responding clones, implying cross-reactive memory joined. Day 15 to 85 contracting clones showed balanced CD4/CD8; day 15 to 37 expanders favored CD4+.

This CDR3 contains 15 residues. The ends lost 0 bases at V and 0 bases at J; junction bases unmatched: 1. Germline loops: CDR1 SGHRS, CDR2 YFSETQ. TCRdb passed the 5' RACE reads through MiXCR, listing each CDR3 protein once. The sample consists of about 44,000 distinct CDR3 sequences, about 6.8% of them appearing once. This chain uses TRBV5-1 with TRBJ2-5; 8 nucleotides line up with TRBD2. Sequenced input: PBMCs or a T cell subset sorted from them (not recorded which). The clonotype was recovered from an adult who had mild COVID-19 (a few samples of this study predate the infection). Cell type and time point are not known. The CDR3 DNA reads TGCGCCAGCAGCTTGGGGGGACTAGACCAAGAGACCCAGTACTTC. Its translation: CASSLGGLDQETQYF.